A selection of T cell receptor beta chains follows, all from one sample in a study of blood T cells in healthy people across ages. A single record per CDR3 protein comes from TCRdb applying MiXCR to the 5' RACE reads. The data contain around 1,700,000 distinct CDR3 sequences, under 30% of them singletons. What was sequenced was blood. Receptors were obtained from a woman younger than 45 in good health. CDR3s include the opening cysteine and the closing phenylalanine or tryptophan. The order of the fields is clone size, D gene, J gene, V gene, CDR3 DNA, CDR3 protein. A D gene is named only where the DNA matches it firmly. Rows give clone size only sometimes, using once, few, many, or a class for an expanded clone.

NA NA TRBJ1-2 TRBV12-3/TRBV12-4 TGTGCCAGCAGTTTGATCCCTGAGGGGACCACCTTC CASSLIPEGTTF
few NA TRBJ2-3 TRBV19 TGTGCCAGTAAGAGGTGGAGAGACGACGATACGCAGTATTTT CASKRWRDDDTQYF
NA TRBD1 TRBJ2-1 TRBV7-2 TGTGCCAGCAGCCCCGGGACAGGGAGGTCCTACAATGAGCAGTTCTTC CASSPGTGRSYNEQFF
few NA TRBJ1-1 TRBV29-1 TGCAGCGCCCTACAAAGGACGAACACTGAAGCTTTCTTT CSALQRTNTEAFF
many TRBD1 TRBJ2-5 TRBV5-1 TGCGCCAGCAGCCCCCTGACAGGGGGCGTACAAGAGACCCAGTACTTC CASSPLTGGVQETQYF
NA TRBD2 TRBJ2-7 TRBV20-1 TGCAGTGCTAGAGATAATAGCGGGCCCACCTACGAGCAGTACTTC CSARDNSGPTYEQYF
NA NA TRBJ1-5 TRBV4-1 TGCGCCAGCAGCCAAGATCTGTTAGTCGGGCAGCCCCAGCATTTT CASSQDLLVGQPQHF
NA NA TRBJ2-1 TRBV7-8 TGTGCCAGCAGCCGGACCTACAACAATGAGCAGTTCTTC CASSRTYNNEQFF
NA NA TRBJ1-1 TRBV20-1 TGCAGTGCTAGACTGGGGGATACCTACACTGAAGCTTTCTTT CSARLGDTYTEAFF
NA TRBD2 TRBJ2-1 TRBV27 TGTGCCAGCACTACCCTAGCGGGAGGGGTGGATGAGCAGTTCTTC CASTTLAGGVDEQFF
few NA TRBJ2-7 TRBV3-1 TGTGCCAGCAGCGGGGTGGGCCGCAGTTTCAACGAGCAGTACTTC CASSGVGRSFNEQYF
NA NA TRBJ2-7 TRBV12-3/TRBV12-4 TGTGCCAGCAATAAGGGAGGTGGCCCCTACGAGCAGTACTTC CASNKGGGPYEQYF
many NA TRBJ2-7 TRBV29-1 TGCAGCGCCGACGGTGTTCCAGGGGTCCACTACGAGCAGTACTTC CSADGVPGVHYEQYF
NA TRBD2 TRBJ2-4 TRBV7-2 TGTGCCAGCAGCTCGCCGGGGGCTAGCGGGAGGGGGATTCAGTACTTC CASSSPGASGRGIQYF
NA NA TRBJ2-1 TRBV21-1 TGTGCCAGCAGCAAAGACGGGAGTGAGAGCGGGGGGGCGAATGAGCAGTTCTTC CASSKDGSESGGANEQFF